The 21 T cell receptor beta chains listed next were all sequenced from one sample in a study of cytomegalovirus exposure and HLA in healthy donors. PCR amplification relied on 60 Vbeta primers (plus 13 Jbeta primers). Libraries were prepared by immunoSEQ multiplex PCR; TCRdb keeps only in-frame clonotypes and omits some of them. The sample gives around 190,000 clones, roughly 77% of which show up once; 1.6% is in the top ten. The sequenced sample was PBMCs. These receptors all stem from a woman in her fifties or sixties in good health and CMV-seronegative.

The V and J genes are TRBV4-1 and TRBJ2-5; possible D gene TRBD2, 5 bases. This CDR3 is built from 11 residues. Trimming shortened V by 8 bases and J by 5 bases, and 9 bases separated the two germline ends. The V gene's germline CDR1 is MGHRA and CDR2 YSYEKL. The CDR3: CASPRGETQYF. Written as DNA, the CDR3 is TGCGCCAGCCCCCGAGGGGAGACCCAGTACTTC.

J is TRBJ1-2 and V is TRBV27; D is uncertain. From germline, CDR1 is MNHEY and CDR2 SMNVEV (reference sequence). V lost 0 bases, J lost 4 bases, and 9 bases lay in between. The CDR3 has 14 residues. DNA of the CDR3: TGTGCCAGCAGTTTATCGCGGGGTTCCTATGGCTACACCTTC. This encodes CASSLSRGSYGYTF.

This clone was picked up a small number of times. V gene TRBV28 combines with J gene TRBJ1-2; the match to TRBD1 covers 11 bases. CDR3 length: 17 amino acids. Unmatched junction bases numbered 6, after V lost 1 base and J lost 2 bases. Germline V gene sequence: CDR1 MDHEN, CDR2 SYDVKM. As DNA, the CDR3 is TGTGCCAGCAGTTTATCTCGGACAGGGGGCAGCAACTATGGCTACACCTTC. It encodes CASSLSRTGGSNYGYTF.

This sequence joins TRBV5-1 and TRBJ1-5; D not certain. This CDR3 has 14 amino acids. Trimming pared 0 bases from V and 2 bases from J, leaving 6 bases between. Germline V lookup: CDR1 SGHRS, CDR2 YFSETQ. As DNA, the CDR3 is TGCGCCAGCAGCTTGGCCAGTGGCAATCAGCCCCAGCATTTT. This encodes CASSLASGNQPQHF.

This chain's CDR3 is CASSKDPGGGELFF. CDR3 nucleotides: TGTGCCAGCAGCAAAGATCCGGGAGGGGGGGAGCTGTTTTTT. The chain is built from TRBV21-1 and TRBJ2-2; TRBD2 is the table's D call, not checked against the DNA. TRBV21-1 corresponds to a pseudogene. The CDR3 is 14 amino acids.

The rearrangement uses TRBV28 and TRBJ2-7; D ambiguous. The germline V and J ends were trimmed by 6 bases and 2 bases, with 8 bases remaining between them. CDR1 is MDHEN and CDR2 is SYDVKM in the germline V gene. The CDR3 is 12 amino acids. The CDR3 DNA reads as TGTGCCAGCAGGTCGGTGACCTACGAGCAGTACTTC. Its protein product is CASRSVTYEQYF.

This clone was seen once. The CDR3 region is CASSLDRGSYEQYF. Written as DNA, the CDR3 is TGTGCCAGCTCACTGGACAGGGGGTCCTACGAGCAGTACTTC. The chain links TRBV18 to TRBJ2-7; 10 positions agree with TRBD1. CDR1 is KGHSH and CDR2 is LQKENI in the germline V gene. Trimming took 4 bases from V and 1 from J; bases not matched to a gene: 1. The CDR3 totals 14 residues.

J is TRBJ1-2 and V is TRBV27; D is uncertain. V was shortened by 5 bases and J by 4 bases, with 14 bases between the two germline ends. The CDR3 consists of 14 residues. Germline V lookup: CDR1 MNHEY, CDR2 SMNVEV (reference sequence). This CDR3 is CASSPLGQIYGYTF. The CDR3 bases are TGTGCCAGCAGTCCCCTAGGCCAGATCTATGGCTACACCTTC.

Concerning this clone: In this CDR3 the conserved last residue, phenylalanine or tryptophan, is missing, so a read error is likely. The limits of the CDR3 on the DNA are not certain, so only TCRdb's listed CDR3 is given. This chain connects TRBV28 to TRBJ2-7; TRBD1 reflects the table's D call only, with no check against the DNA. CDR1 is MDHEN and CDR2 is SYDVKM in the germline V gene. The CDR3 is 12 residues long, ends included. The CDR3 sequence is CASSYGDRGKVL.

The chain uses TRBV7-3 and TRBJ2-2; 9 bases are a match to TRBD2. This CDR3 region has 15 residues. V was clipped by 6 bases and J by 1 base; unmatched bases: 3. Germline V gene sequence: CDR1 SGHTA, CDR2 FQGTGA. As DNA, the CDR3 is TGTGCCAGCAGTTATAGCGGGGGGAACACCGGGGAGCTGTTTTTT. It encodes CASSYSGGNTGELFF.

This sequence joins TRBV7-9 and TRBJ2-1, with 7 bases that match TRBD1. The junction had 13 bases not matched to a gene; V was cut back by 2 bases and J by 6 bases. Germline-derived CDR1 and CDR2 are SEHNR and FQNEAQ (reference sequence). The CDR3 sequence is 17 residues long. The CDR3 protein is CASSLWTGGVWGNEQFF. CDR3 nucleotide sequence: TGTGCCAGCAGCTTATGGACAGGTGGGGTATGGGGCAATGAGCAGTTCTTC.

This chain joins TRBV4-1 and TRBJ2-7; TRBD2 aligns across 7 bases. There are 16 residues in the CDR3. V shed 4 bases and J 2 bases; nucleotides not matched to a gene: 11. From germline, CDR1 is MGHRA and CDR2 YSYEKL. The CDR3 spells CASSLLPLADPYEQYF. The CDR3 DNA reads TGCGCCAGCAGCCTCCTACCTCTAGCGGACCCCTACGAGCAGTACTTC.

V gene TRBV11-3 combines with J gene TRBJ2-3; 13 bases line up with TRBD2. The germline gives CDR1 SGHNT, CDR2 YENEEA. The CDR3 totals 16 residues. V was pared by 5 bases and J by 3 bases, with 5 bases of the junction left unmatched. As DNA, the CDR3 is TGTGCCAGCAGCGAAGGACTAGCGGGAGAGACAGATACGCAGTATTTT. This codes for CASSEGLAGETDTQYF.

The chain is built from TRBV7-8 and TRBJ1-1; the D is unclear. V dropped 4 bases and J dropped 1 base, with 13 bases sitting between them. Germline CDR1 reads SGHVS; CDR2 reads FQNEAQ. The length of the CDR3 is 15 residues. The CDR3 here is CASSSKQRANTEAFF. CDR3 coding DNA: TGTGCCAGCAGCTCGAAACAGAGGGCGAACACTGAAGCTTTCTTT.

The chain employs TRBV10-3 and TRBJ2-7, with TRBD2 matching 8 bases. The CDR3 totals 15 residues. Trimming cost V 3 bases and J 2 bases; bases outside gene matches: 6. The germline V gene has CDR1 ENHRY and CDR2 SYGVKD. CDR3: CAISDPGREAYEQYF. CDR3 in DNA: TGTGCCATCAGTGACCCCGGGAGGGAGGCCTACGAGCAGTACTTC.

The chain employs TRBV28 and TRBJ1-3, with D maybe TRBD1 (5 bases). The V end was cut by 4 bases, the J end by 2 bases, with 15 bases between. The CDR3 consists of 16 residues. Germline values: CDR1 MDHEN, CDR2 SYDVKM. CDR3: CASSSQFRGAGNTIYF. In DNA form, the CDR3 reads TGTGCCAGCAGTTCCCAATTCCGGGGGGCTGGAAACACCATATATTTT.

In its sample, this clone was seen a few times. The chain joins TRBV5-1 to TRBJ1-1, with D possibly being TRBD1 (5 bases). The CDR3 has 12 residues. Trimming took 2 bases from V and 8 from J, leaving 10 bases between them. Germline lookup yields CDR1 SGHRS and CDR2 YFSETQ. CDR3 residues: CASSLGHREAFF. The CDR3 bases are TGCGCCAGCAGCTTAGGACACAGGGAAGCTTTCTTT.

The sample holds a few counts of this clone. This chain joins TRBV28 and TRBJ1-1; 8 positions match TRBD1. The J segment lost 5 bases and the V segment lost 5 bases, leaving 4 bases of the junction unmatched. Looked up from germline, CDR1 is MDHEN and CDR2 is SYDVKM. The CDR3 has 13 residues. The chain's CDR3 is CASSQQGGTEAFF. The CDR3 DNA is TGTGCCAGCAGTCAACAGGGGGGGACTGAAGCTTTCTTT.

The J gene is TRBJ1-1, the V gene TRBV6-4, with a tentative D call TRBD1 (5 bases). Germline values: CDR1 MRHNA, CDR2 SNTAGT. CDR3 length equals 13 residues. The V end lost 6 bases, the J end lost 7 bases, and 15 bases lay between the germline ends. The CDR3: CASSRTSGGEAFF. For the CDR3, the DNA is TGTGCCAGCAGCCGGACATCGGGGGGTGAAGCTTTCTTT.

This clone was seen just once. J is TRBJ2-3 and V is TRBV7-9; D might be TRBD2 (6 bases). The germline gives CDR1 SEHNR, CDR2 FQNEAQ (reference sequence). The CDR3 is 16 residues long. V dropped 1 base and J dropped 1 base, with 12 bases sitting between them. CDR3 sequence reads: CASSLGGGDRTDTQYF. CDR3 bases: TGTGCCAGCAGCTTAGGGGGCGGGGATCGCACAGATACGCAGTATTTT.

This chain connects TRBV15 to TRBJ2-2; D ambiguous. V shed 2 bases and J shed 5 bases, with 9 bases lying between them. CDR3 size: 14 residues. The germline V gene has CDR1 LNHNV and CDR2 YYDKDF (reference sequence). CDR3 nucleotide sequence: TGTGCCACCAGCAGATTAGAGATAACCGGGGAGCTGTTTTTT. It translates to CATSRLEITGELFF. Filled out from reference TRBV15 and TRBJ2-2, the complete variable domain reads DAMVIQNPRYQVTQFGKPVTLSCSQTLNHNVMYWYQQKSSQAPKLLFHYYDKDFNNEADTPDNFQSRRPNTSFCFLDIRSPGLGDTAMYLCATSRLEITGELFFGEGSRLTVL.